This T cell receptor beta chain derives from a study of blood T cell repertoires in COVID-19. The junction had 3 bases not matched to a gene; V was cut back by 2 bases and J by 1 base. This CDR3 comprises 15 residues. Germline V CDR1 and CDR2: MNHEY, SVGEGT. The repertoire was sequenced with immunoSEQ multiplex PCR; TCRdb's copy has only in-frame clones and lacks some. The table shows over 200,000 clones, with approximately 90% occurring only once. The J gene is TRBJ2-3, the V gene TRBV6-2 or TRBV6-3, with 7 bases lining up with TRBD2. Sequencing used peripheral blood. The TCR comes from a man under 40 who had recovered from COVID-19. The chain's CDR3 is CASSYGAGGTDTQYF. The DNA for the CDR3 is TGTGCCAGCAGTTACGGTGCGGGGGGCACAGATACGCAGTATTTT.